Shown below are 6 T cell receptor beta chains from a single sample sequenced in a study of beta chain features in type 1 diabetes. Study-level points and caveats: Among all four CD4+ subsets, Type 1 diabetes patients had TCRB CDR3s that were moderately but significantly shorter.

For these receptors, no antigen is known. Every bit of the isolated RNA underwent reverse transcription, so sequencing read expressed TCRB transcripts. Profiling relied on immunoSEQ multiplex PCR, and the TCRdb table lists in-frame clones only, not all of them. This sample has nearly 700,000 clones; about an eighth occur once, and the top ten carry 0.022%. Material for sequencing was naive CD4+ T cells from blood. These receptors all come from a man aged 18 to 30 with type 1 diabetes.

This chain links TRBV6-1 with TRBJ1-6; D not certain. Trimming removed 6 bases at V and 8 bases at J, with 17 bases between. This CDR3 contains 15 residues. The germline V gene has CDR1 MNHNS and CDR2 SASEGT. The CDR3 spells CASRPGFSTYSPLHF. The DNA of the CDR3 is TGTGCCAGCAGACCGGGATTTTCGACGTATTCACCCCTCCACTTT.

The table lists this clone with a few counts. The chain couples TRBV7-9 to TRBJ2-7, with a tentative D call TRBD1 (6 bases). Trimming removed 4 bases at V and 5 bases at J, with 15 bases between. CDR1 and CDR2 (germline): SEHNR, FQNEAQ (reference sequence). The CDR3 extends over 14 amino acids. The CDR3 DNA reads TGTGCCAGCAGCTACACCAGGGGATCACACGAGCAGTACTTC. This translates into CASSYTRGSHEQYF.

This clone has only a few counts. The chain couples TRBV4-1 to TRBJ1-1; TRBD1 matches 7 bases. The CDR3 length is 14 residues. Germline V gives CDR1 MGHRA, CDR2 YSYEKL. After removal of 4 bases from V and 8 bases from J, the junction contained 10 bases not matched to a gene. The DNA of the CDR3 is TGCGCCAGCAGCCTGCTGACAGGGAGGGAAGAAGCTTTCTTT. As protein: CASSLLTGREEAFF.

V gene TRBV13 combines with J gene TRBJ2-5; tentative D call: TRBD1 (6 bases). CDR3 length equals 14 residues. Between the trimmed V and J ends, which lost 1 base and 7 bases, there was a span of 13 bases. Germline CDR1 and CDR2: PRHDT and FYEKMQ (reference sequence). The CDR3: CASSLVTLGGTQYF. The CDR3 DNA sequence: TGTGCCAGCAGCTTAGTGACACTAGGGGGGACCCAGTACTTC.

V usage is TRBV5-1 and J usage is TRBJ1-1; D is unclear. Germline CDR1 is SGHRS and CDR2 is YFSETQ. The CDR3 is 13 amino acids. V was pared by 3 bases and J by 1 base, with 7 bases between. The CDR3: CASSWKENTEAFF. The CDR3 DNA follows: TGCGCCAGCAGCTGGAAAGAGAACACTGAAGCTTTCTTT. Drawing the rest from reference TRBV5-1 and TRBJ1-1, the complete variable domain is KAGVTQTPRYLIKTRGQQVTLSCSPISGHRSVSWYQQTPGQGLQFLFEYFSETQRNKGNFPGRFSGRQFSNSRSEMNVSTLELGDSALYLCASSWKENTEAFFGQGTRLTVV.

V gene TRBV6-5 combines with J gene TRBJ1-1, with 7 bases that match TRBD1. CDR1 is MNHEY and CDR2 is SVGAGI in the germline V gene. This CDR3 is 14 amino acids long. Trimming took 5 bases from V and 4 from J; bases not matched to a gene: 7. This CDR3 is CASSGTVSSTEAFF. The CDR3 DNA follows: TGTGCCAGCAGTGGGACAGTGTCGAGCACTGAAGCTTTCTTT.